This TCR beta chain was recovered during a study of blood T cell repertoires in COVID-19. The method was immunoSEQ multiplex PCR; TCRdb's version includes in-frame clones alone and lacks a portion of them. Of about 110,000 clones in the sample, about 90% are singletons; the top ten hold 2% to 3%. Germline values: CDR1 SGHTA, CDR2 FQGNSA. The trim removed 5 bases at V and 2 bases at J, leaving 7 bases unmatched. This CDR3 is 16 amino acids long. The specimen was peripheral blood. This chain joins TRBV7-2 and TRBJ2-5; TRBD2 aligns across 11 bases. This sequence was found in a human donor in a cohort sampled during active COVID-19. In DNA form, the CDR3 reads TGTGCCAGCAGCGTATCTAGCGGGGGGCTTCAAGAGACCCAGTACTTC. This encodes CASSVSSGGLQETQYF. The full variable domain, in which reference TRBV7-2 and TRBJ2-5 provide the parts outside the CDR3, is GAGVSQSPSNKVTEKGKDVELRCDPISGHTALYWYRQSLGQGLEFLIYFQGNSAPDKSGLPSDRFSAERTGGSVSTLTIQRTQQEDSAVYLCASSVSSGGLQETQYFGPGTRLLVL.